The 10 T cell receptor beta chains presented below share a single source sample, sequenced in a study of blood T cell repertoires in COVID-19. The assay was immunoSEQ multiplex PCR, and TCRdb's table has in-frame clones only and misses some. The sample records under 400,000 clones, around 87% being singletons. Sample: peripheral blood. These receptors originate from a woman aged 25 to 39 with COVID-19, enrolled during active disease.

This clone was counted once. The chain uses TRBV11-2 and TRBJ2-7; 15 bases map to TRBD2. The CDR3 contains 14 residues. CDR1 is SGHAT and CDR2 is FQNNGV in the germline V gene. V lost 5 bases, J lost 6 bases, and 2 bases stayed unmatched. The CDR3 nucleotides are TGTGCCAGCAGCCCGGGACTAGCGGGAGGCGAGCAGTACTTC. Its protein is CASSPGLAGGEQYF.

The rearrangement uses TRBV9 and TRBJ2-5, with 7 bases matching TRBD2. This CDR3 comprises 15 residues. Trimming at V came to 0 bases and at J to 1 base, leaving 3 bases not matched to a gene. Germline CDR1 is SGDLS and CDR2 is YYNGEE. Here the CDR3 reads CASSVGGLPQETQYF. DNA of the CDR3: TGTGCCAGCAGCGTAGGGGGACTACCCCAAGAGACCCAGTACTTC. Full variable domain (outside the CDR3, taken from reference TRBV9 and TRBJ2-5): DSGVTQTPKHLITATGQRVTLRCSPRSGDLSVYWYQQSLDQGLQFLIQYYNGEERAKGNILERFSAQQFPDLHSELNLSSLELGDSALYFCASSVGGLPQETQYFGPGTRLLVL.

V and J are TRBV3-1 (or the pseudogene TRBV3-2) and TRBJ1-1, with TRBD1 as a possible D gene (5 bases). Trimming took 5 bases from V and 3 from J, leaving 10 bases between them. Germline lookup yields CDR1 LGHDT and CDR2 YNNKEL (reference sequence). The CDR3 sequence is 13 residues long. The CDR3 loop is CASSSRGDTEAFF. As DNA, the CDR3 is TGTGCCAGCAGCTCCCGGGGGGACACTGAAGCTTTCTTT.

The V gene is TRBV9, the J gene TRBJ2-1; 7 nucleotides agree with TRBD1. Germline V CDR1 and CDR2: SGDLS, YYNGEE. The CDR3 consists of 15 residues. V shed 2 bases, J shed 0 bases, and the junction held 2 bases outside the gene matches. In nucleotides, the CDR3 is TGTGCCAGCAGCGTCCGGGACAGCTCCTACAATGAGCAGTTCTTC. This encodes CASSVRDSSYNEQFF.

The chain joins TRBV7-6 to TRBJ2-2, with D possibly TRBD1 on 6 matching bases. Trimming shortened V by 5 bases and J by 2 bases, and 15 bases separated the two germline ends. CDR3 length equals 16 residues. Per the germline V gene, CDR1 is SGHVS and CDR2 is FNYEAQ. The CDR3 sequence: CASSTPPGQNTGELFF. CDR3 in DNA: TGTGCCAGCAGCACGCCCCCGGGACAAAACACCGGGGAGCTGTTTTTT.

The CDR3 sequence is CASSLGTGKGTEAFF. The CDR3 coding sequence is TGCGCCAGCAGCTTGGGTACAGGGAAAGGCACTGAAGCTTTCTTT. J is TRBJ1-1 and V is TRBV5-1; tentatively, D is TRBD1 (6 bases). V was clipped by 0 bases and J by 4 bases, with 13 bases between them. CDR1 is SGHRS, CDR2 YFSETQ, per germline. This CDR3 is 15 amino acids long.

The chain carries TRBV2 and TRBJ1-6; the D gene is possibly TRBD1 (5 bases). The V and J ends lost 6 bases and 3 bases respectively, with 12 bases between them. Germline CDR1 is SNHLY and CDR2 is FYNNEI. The CDR3 covers 15 residues. The CDR3 region is CASRISGLYNSPLHF. CDR3 sequence (DNA): TGTGCCAGCAGAATTTCGGGACTCTATAATTCACCCCTCCACTTT.

To note about this clone: No conserved phenylalanine or tryptophan ends this CDR3, so it is likely a read error. It is unclear where the CDR3 begins or ends on the DNA, so no DNA is shown, and the CDR3 is as TCRdb lists it. V gene TRBV11-2 combines with J gene TRBJ2-7; TRBD2 was called by the table and not checked on the DNA. 8 amino acids form the CDR3, both terminal residues included. CDR1 and CDR2 (germline): SGHAT, FQNNGV. CDR3 region: CASSLSRN.

This clone was seen a handful of times. V and J are TRBV9 and TRBJ1-1; no reliable D call. The CDR3 sequence is 15 residues long. Trimming cost V 0 bases and J 0 bases, with 9 bases left between them. Germline V gives CDR1 SGDLS, CDR2 YYNGEE. CDR3: CASSVAAGMNTEAFF. The CDR3 nucleotides read TGTGCCAGCAGCGTAGCGGCGGGTATGAACACTGAAGCTTTCTTT.

The chain links TRBV19 to TRBJ1-2; TRBD1 is a possible D gene (5 bases). V was cut by 3 bases and J by 0 bases, with 11 bases left in between. CDR1 and CDR2 from the germline V gene are LNHDA and SQIVND (reference sequence). This CDR3 has 15 residues. Written as DNA, the CDR3 is TGTGCCAGTAGTATGGGCGGGGCCCCTAACTATGGCTACACCTTC. Protein product: CASSMGGAPNYGYTF.